The clone carrying this TCR beta chain was counted many times. Antigen specificity is unknown. The data belong to a study of T cell repertoires in cytomegalovirus infection. Turning to the study itself: Indications came from public TCR beta signatures; they pointed to CMV infection and to a matching HLA type.

TCRdb processed the reads anew with MiXCR; each CDR3 protein has one entry. Among 200,000 to 300,000 distinct CDR3 sequences listed, approximately 13% were seen once. V lost 3 bases and J lost 3; bases outside the gene matches: 4. The CDR3 length is 15 residues. Findings and limits, study-wide: The response measured ex vivo was dominated by TCR beta clonotypes (HLA-C-restricted and CMV-specific). Public TCR beta family frequency separated CMV-and-HLA carriers, including in an independent cohort.

Material for sequencing was PBMCs. The chain has TRBV12-3 or TRBV12-4 and TRBJ1-1; the match to TRBD1 covers 10 bases. This receptor was taken from a human donor in good health (CMV status not recorded). Some clones in this sample may be carry-over from other donors' samples. CDR3 sequence reads: CASSFRQGADTEAFF. In nucleotides, the CDR3 is TGTGCCAGCAGTTTCCGACAGGGGGCTGACACTGAAGCTTTCTTT.